One and the same sample provided the 20 T cell receptor beta chains below, sequenced in a study of cytomegalovirus exposure and HLA in healthy donors. 60 Vbeta and 13 Jbeta primers were used in PCR. The data were produced by immunoSEQ multiplex PCR, yet TCRdb's version contains in-frame clones alone and is incomplete. This table has about 100,000 clones, about 70% appearing once. Source material: PBMCs. The receptors derive from a woman between 40 and 50 years old in good health and CMV-seronegative.

J is TRBJ2-7 and V is TRBV2, with 8 bases lining up with TRBD1. V was pared by 5 bases and J by 0 bases, with 6 bases of the junction left unmatched. Germline lookup yields CDR1 SNHLY and CDR2 FYNNEI. The CDR3 consists of 15 residues. CDR3: CASSSGTGLSYEQYF. The CDR3 bases are TGTGCCAGCAGTTCCGGGACAGGTCTCTCCTACGAGCAGTACTTC. Using reference TRBV2 and TRBJ2-7 for the parts outside the CDR3, the full variable domain is EPEVTQTPSHQVTQMGQEVILRCVPISNHLYFYWYRQILGQKVEFLVSFYNNEISEKSEIFDDQFSVERPDGSNFTLKIRSTKLEDSAMYFCASSSGTGLSYEQYFGPGTRLTVT.

The chain combines TRBV5-6 with TRBJ2-2; D ambiguous. Trimming stripped 8 bases from V and 1 base from J, with 15 bases between. This CDR3 region has 15 residues. The germline V gene encodes CDR1 SGHDT and CDR2 YYEEEE. In nucleotides, the CDR3 is TGTGCCAGTCTACGGAGAAGATTGAACACCGGGGAGCTGTTTTTT. It specifies CASLRRRLNTGELFF.

The CDR3 coding sequence is TGTGCCAGCAGCTACTCGAGCGGGGGGGCCACAGATACGCAGTATTTT. This encodes CASSYSSGGATDTQYF. The gene calls are TRBV11-2 and TRBJ2-3, with 10 bases matching TRBD2. CDR3 length equals 16 residues. V shed 4 bases and J 2 bases; nucleotides not matched to a gene: 6. Per the germline V gene, CDR1 is SGHAT and CDR2 is FQNNGV.

This chain uses TRBV9 with TRBJ2-3; TRBD2 matches at 12 bases. The J segment lost 3 bases and the V segment lost 3 bases, leaving 2 bases of the junction unmatched. CDR3 length: 15 amino acids. Germline V lookup: CDR1 SGDLS, CDR2 YYNGEE. The CDR3 is CASSASGRETDTQYF. CDR3 sequence (DNA): TGTGCCAGCAGCGCTAGCGGGAGGGAGACAGATACGCAGTATTTT.

The chain links TRBV7-8 to TRBJ2-1; 11 bases agree with TRBD2. Per the germline V gene, CDR1 is SGHVS and CDR2 is FQNEAQ. The CDR3 extends over 16 amino acids. The trim removed 4 bases at V and 12 bases at J, leaving 14 bases unmatched. The CDR3 region is CASSSRRLAGTGGQFF. The CDR3 DNA is TGTGCCAGCAGCTCCCGACGACTAGCGGGGACGGGTGGGCAGTTCTTC.

A note on this clone: At one boundary the junction diverges from the germline segment, which might be a read error. The same CDR3 can be traced to other DNA sequences in this sample. The chain recombines TRBV7-9 with TRBJ2-5, with D possibly TRBD1 on 6 matching bases. CDR3 length: 13 residues. Germline CDR1 reads SEHNR; CDR2 reads FQNEAQ (reference sequence). The CDR3 loop reads CSSSSRGPETQYF. For the CDR3, the DNA is TGTTCCAGCAGCTCCAGGGGACCCGAGACCCAGTACTTC.

V is TRBV6-4 and J is TRBJ2-3, with a weak D call TRBD1 (6 bases). Trimming cost V 4 bases and J 0 bases, with 11 bases left between them. This CDR3 comprises 15 residues. Germline V gene lookup returns CDR1 MRHNA and CDR2 SNTAGT. CDR3 amino acids: CASSVDRTSTDTQYF. The CDR3, as DNA: TGTGCCAGCAGTGTGGACAGAACTAGCACAGATACGCAGTATTTT.

Concerning this clone: An end of the junction does not agree with germline; a read error may underlie this. The V and J genes are TRBV7-9 and TRBJ1-4; no reliable D call. CDR1 and CDR2 from the germline V gene are SEHNR and FQNEAQ (reference sequence). This CDR3 spans 16 amino acids. CDR3 sequence: CSSSLSPVATNEKLFF. The CDR3 DNA sequence: TGTTCCAGCAGCTTAAGCCCGGTCGCAACTAATGAAAAACTGTTTTTT.

This chain uses TRBV7-9 with TRBJ1-5, with D perhaps matching TRBD1 (5 bases). V lost 0 bases, J lost 6 bases, and 12 bases lay in between. There are 15 residues in the CDR3. The germline V gene encodes CDR1 SEHNR and CDR2 FQNEAQ (reference sequence). The CDR3 sequence: CASSLAGGAGQPQHF. The CDR3 DNA reads TGTGCCAGCAGCTTAGCGGGCGGGGCTGGTCAGCCCCAGCATTTT.

This clone was observed a few times. The rearrangement links TRBV27 to TRBJ1-2; D unclear. The CDR3 loop spans 13 amino acids. V lost 2 bases to trimming and J lost 10 bases, with 14 bases between them. Per germline, CDR1 MNHEY and CDR2 SMNVEV (reference sequence). The DNA for the CDR3 is TGTGCCAGCAGTTTAGGGAGGGTTAGTGCCTACACCTTC. Translating gives CASSLGRVSAYTF.

This rearrangement joins TRBV6-5 to TRBJ1-2, with D maybe TRBD1 (6 bases). Germline CDR1 MNHEY, CDR2 SVGAGI. The V gene lost 2 bases and the J gene lost 6 bases, with 13 bases spanning the gap. CDR3 length: 14 amino acids. The chain's CDR3 is CASSYVGASDGYTF. As DNA, the CDR3 is TGTGCCAGCAGTTACGTGGGGGCGTCGGATGGCTACACCTTC.

In its sample, this clone was seen once. The genes are TRBV7-9 and TRBJ2-7, with D perhaps TRBD2 (6 bases). The V and J ends lost 1 base and 0 bases respectively, with 19 bases between them. Germline assignment: CDR1 SEHNR and CDR2 FQNEAQ (reference sequence). The CDR3 has 18 amino acids. The CDR3 nucleotides read TGTGCCAGCAGCTTAGGGGGCCGGAGAGCGGGTCTCTCCTACGAGCAGTACTTC. Its protein is CASSLGGRRAGLSYEQYF.

The chain couples TRBV12-5 to TRBJ1-3; D gene ambiguous. The CDR3 has 17 amino acids. In germline, CDR1 is LGHNT, CDR2 FRNRAP. With 0 bases removed from V and 0 bases from J, the gap between germline ends came to 12 bases. This CDR3 reads CASGLVLSRSSGNTIYF. CDR3 bases: TGTGCTAGTGGTTTGGTACTTAGCCGAAGCTCTGGAAACACCATATATTTT.

This rearrangement joins TRBV12-1 to TRBJ1-2. TRBV12-1 constitutes a pseudogene. The CDR3 has 14 amino acids. The DNA for the CDR3 is TGTGCCAGCAGCCCCAGGGAGGCCGTATATGGCTACACCTTC. This gives the protein CASSPREAVYGYTF.

The chain is built from TRBV27 and TRBJ2-1, with 10 bases lining up with TRBD2. CDR1 MNHEY and CDR2 SMNVEV come from the germline V gene (reference sequence). Trimming removed 3 bases from V and 9 bases from J; junction bases left unmatched: 8. The CDR3 has 15 residues. In DNA, the CDR3 is TGTGCCAGCAGTTTGAACCTAGCGGGAGCGGGTGAGCAGTTCTTC. Translated: CASSLNLAGAGEQFF.

The V call is TRBV25-1, the J call TRBJ2-2; a weak D match, TRBD1 (5 bases). The V and J ends lost 7 bases and 1 base respectively, with 7 bases between them. The CDR3 runs to 13 residues. CDR1 is MGHDK and CDR2 is SYGVNS in the germline V gene. The CDR3 DNA sequence: TGTGCCAGCACAGGGTGGAACACCGGGGAGCTGTTTTTT. It is translated as CASTGWNTGELFF.

The chain joins TRBV5-1 to TRBJ2-3; TRBD2 aligns across 7 bases. Germline values: CDR1 SGHRS, CDR2 YFSETQ. The CDR3 is 15 residues long. J lost 0 bases, V lost 1 base, and 2 bases had no gene match. The CDR3 loop reads CASSLLGGSTDTQYF. In DNA, the CDR3 is TGCGCCAGCAGCTTGCTGGGGGGGAGCACAGATACGCAGTATTTT.

The chain employs TRBV30 and TRBJ2-3; 8 bases match TRBD2. Looked up from germline, CDR1 is GTSNPN and CDR2 is SVGIG (reference sequence). V gave up 5 bases and J gave up 5 bases; unmatched junction bases: 6. The CDR3 runs to 13 residues. CDR3 residues: CAWSRAGGDTQYF. As DNA, the CDR3 is TGTGCCTGGTCTCGGGCGGGAGGAGATACGCAGTATTTT.

This chain links TRBV11-2 with TRBJ2-3, with 7 bases fitting TRBD2. Unmatched junction bases numbered 7, after V lost 4 bases and J lost 6 bases. CDR1 is SGHAT and CDR2 is FQNNGV in the germline V gene. The CDR3 is made up of 14 amino acids. The CDR3 region has the DNA TGTGCCAGCAGCTCTACTAGCGCGAGGGATACGCAGTATTTT. It specifies CASSSTSARDTQYF.

The rearrangement joins TRBV30 to TRBJ1-5; D is undetermined. V gave up 2 bases and J gave up 2 bases, with 7 bases separating them. The CDR3 loop spans 13 amino acids. Germline V lookup: CDR1 GTSNPN, CDR2 SVGIG (reference sequence). Here the CDR3 reads CAWSNGGNQPQHF. In DNA, the CDR3 is TGTGCCTGGAGTAATGGAGGCAATCAGCCCCAGCATTTT.